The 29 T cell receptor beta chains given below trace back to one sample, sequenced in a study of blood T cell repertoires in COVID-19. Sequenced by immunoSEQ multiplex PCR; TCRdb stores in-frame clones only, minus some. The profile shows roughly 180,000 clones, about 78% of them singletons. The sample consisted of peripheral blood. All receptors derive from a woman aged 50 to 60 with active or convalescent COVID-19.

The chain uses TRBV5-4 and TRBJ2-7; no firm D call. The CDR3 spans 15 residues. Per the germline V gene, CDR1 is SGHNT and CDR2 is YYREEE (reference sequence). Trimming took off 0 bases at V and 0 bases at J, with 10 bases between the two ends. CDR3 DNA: TGTGCCAGCAGCTTGGGAAGAGCGATCTCCTACGAGCAGTACTTC. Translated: CASSLGRAISYEQYF.

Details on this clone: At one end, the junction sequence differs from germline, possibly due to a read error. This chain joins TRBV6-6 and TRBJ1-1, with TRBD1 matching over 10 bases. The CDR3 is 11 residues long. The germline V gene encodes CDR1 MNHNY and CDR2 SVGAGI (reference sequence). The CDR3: CASSYTTGGFF. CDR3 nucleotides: TGTGCCAGCAGTTACACGACAGGGGGCTTTTTT.

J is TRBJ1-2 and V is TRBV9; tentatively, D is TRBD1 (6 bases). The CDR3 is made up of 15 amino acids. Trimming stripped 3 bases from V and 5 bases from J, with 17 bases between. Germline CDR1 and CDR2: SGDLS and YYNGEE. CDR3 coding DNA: TGTGCCAGCAGCGCTCAGGGGCAGTTAAGGTATGGCTACACCTTC. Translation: CASSAQGQLRYGYTF.

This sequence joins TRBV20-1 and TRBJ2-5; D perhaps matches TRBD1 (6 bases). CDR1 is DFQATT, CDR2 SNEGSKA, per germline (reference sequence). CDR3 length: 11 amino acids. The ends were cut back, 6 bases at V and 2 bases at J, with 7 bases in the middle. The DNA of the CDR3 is TGCAGTGCCGGGACACAAGAGACCCAGTACTTC. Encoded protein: CSAGTQETQYF.

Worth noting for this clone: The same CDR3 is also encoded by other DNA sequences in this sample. This chain's CDR3 is CASSLGTGGYNEQFF. CDR3 nucleotide sequence: TGTGCCAGCAGCTTAGGCACAGGGGGATACAATGAGCAGTTCTTC. V gene TRBV5-4 combines with J gene TRBJ2-1; 8 nucleotides match TRBD1. Per the germline V gene, CDR1 is SGHNT and CDR2 is YYREEE (reference sequence). The CDR3 has 15 amino acids. The junction had 5 bases not matched to a gene; V was cut back by 2 bases and J by 4 bases.

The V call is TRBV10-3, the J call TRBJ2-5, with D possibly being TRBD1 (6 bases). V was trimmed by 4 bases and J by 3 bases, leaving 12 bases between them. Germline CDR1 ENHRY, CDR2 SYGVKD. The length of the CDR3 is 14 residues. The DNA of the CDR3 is TGTGCCATCAGTGGACGCCCAGGGGAAGAGACCCAGTACTTC. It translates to CAISGRPGEETQYF.

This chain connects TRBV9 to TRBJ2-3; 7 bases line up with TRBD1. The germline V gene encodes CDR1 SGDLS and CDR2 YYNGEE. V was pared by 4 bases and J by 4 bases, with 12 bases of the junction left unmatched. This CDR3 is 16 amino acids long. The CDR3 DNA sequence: TGTGCCAGCAGCCCCCGAACAGGGGAAAACCCAGATACGCAGTATTTT. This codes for CASSPRTGENPDTQYF.

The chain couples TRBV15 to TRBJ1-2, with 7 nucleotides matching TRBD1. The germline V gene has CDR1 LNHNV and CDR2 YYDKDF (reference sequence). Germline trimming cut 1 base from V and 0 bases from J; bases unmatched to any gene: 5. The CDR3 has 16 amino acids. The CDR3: CATSRAGTATNYGYTF. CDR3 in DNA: TGTGCCACCAGCAGAGCCGGGACAGCAACTAACTATGGCTACACCTTC.

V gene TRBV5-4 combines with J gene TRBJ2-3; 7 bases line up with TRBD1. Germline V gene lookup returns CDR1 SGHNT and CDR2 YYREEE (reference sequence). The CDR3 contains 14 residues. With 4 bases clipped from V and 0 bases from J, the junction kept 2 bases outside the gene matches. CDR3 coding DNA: TGTGCCAGCAGCCGGGACAGCAGCACAGATACGCAGTATTTT. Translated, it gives CASSRDSSTDTQYF.

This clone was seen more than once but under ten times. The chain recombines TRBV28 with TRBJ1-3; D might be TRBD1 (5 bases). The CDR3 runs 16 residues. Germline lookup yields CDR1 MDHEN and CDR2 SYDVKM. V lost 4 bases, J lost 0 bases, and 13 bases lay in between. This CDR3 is CASSSPGGPSGNTIYF. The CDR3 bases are TGTGCCAGCAGTTCCCCGGGGGGACCCTCTGGAAACACCATATATTTT. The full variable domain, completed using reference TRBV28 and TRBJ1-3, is DVKVTQSSRYLVKRTGEKVFLECVQDMDHENMFWYRQDPGLGLRLIYFSYDVKMKEKGDIPEGYSVSREKKERFSLILESASTNQTSMYLCASSSPGGPSGNTIYFGEGSWLTVV.

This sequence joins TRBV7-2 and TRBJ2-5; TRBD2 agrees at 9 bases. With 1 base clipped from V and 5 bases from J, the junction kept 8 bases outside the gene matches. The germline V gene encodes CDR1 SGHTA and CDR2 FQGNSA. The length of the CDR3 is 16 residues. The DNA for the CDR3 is TGTGCCAGCAGCTTAGACCTGCGGGGGGGCGGTGAGACCCAGTACTTC. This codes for CASSLDLRGGGETQYF.

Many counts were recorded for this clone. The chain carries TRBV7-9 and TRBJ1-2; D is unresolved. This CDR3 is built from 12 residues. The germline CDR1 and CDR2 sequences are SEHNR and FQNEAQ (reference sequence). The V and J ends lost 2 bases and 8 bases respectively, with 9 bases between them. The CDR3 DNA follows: TGTGCCAGCAGCTTAAAGGTGGAGGGCTACACCTTC. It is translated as CASSLKVEGYTF.

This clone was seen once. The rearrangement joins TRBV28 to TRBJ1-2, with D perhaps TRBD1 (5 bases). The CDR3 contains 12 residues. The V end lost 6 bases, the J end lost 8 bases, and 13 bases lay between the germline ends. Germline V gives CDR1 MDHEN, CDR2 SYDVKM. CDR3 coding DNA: TGTGCCAGCAGCGGGGGGATATGGGGCTACACCTTC. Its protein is CASSGGIWGYTF.

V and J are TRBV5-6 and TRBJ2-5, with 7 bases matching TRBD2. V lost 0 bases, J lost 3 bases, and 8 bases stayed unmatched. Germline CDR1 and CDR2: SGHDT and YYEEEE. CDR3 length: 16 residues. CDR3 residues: CASSLAAGVAKETQYF. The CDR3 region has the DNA TGTGCCAGCAGCTTGGCGGCGGGGGTGGCCAAAGAGACCCAGTACTTC.

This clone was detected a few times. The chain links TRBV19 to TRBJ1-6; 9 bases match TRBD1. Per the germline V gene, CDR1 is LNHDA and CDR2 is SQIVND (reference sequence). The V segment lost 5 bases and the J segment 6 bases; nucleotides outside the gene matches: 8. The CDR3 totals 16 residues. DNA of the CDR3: TGTGCCAGTAGTCGGGACAGGGTCGTGGGTAATTCACCCCTCCACTTT. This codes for CASSRDRVVGNSPLHF.

CDR3 coding DNA: TGCGCCAGCAGCTTGGAGGGCGGGACCTATGGCTACACCTTC. Translating gives CASSLEGGTYGYTF. The chain is built from TRBV5-1 and TRBJ1-2; TRBD1 might be the D (5 bases). V lost 0 bases to trimming and J lost 4 bases, with 10 bases between them. The CDR3 runs to 14 residues. Germline loops: CDR1 SGHRS, CDR2 YFSETQ.

DNA for the CDR3: TGTGCCAGCAGCCCCTGGACTAGCCCCCTAGGGAATGAGCAGTTCTTC. Protein sequence: CASSPWTSPLGNEQFF. The V and J genes are TRBV11-1 and TRBJ2-1; 8 bases fit TRBD2. Looked up from germline, CDR1 is SGHAT and CDR2 is FQDESV (reference sequence). This CDR3 contains 16 residues. V lost 5 bases and J lost 7; bases outside the gene matches: 13.

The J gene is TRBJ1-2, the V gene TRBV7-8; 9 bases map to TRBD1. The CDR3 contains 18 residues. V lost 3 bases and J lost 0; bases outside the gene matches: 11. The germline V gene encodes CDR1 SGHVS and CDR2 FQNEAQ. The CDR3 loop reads CASSLGTTGGKANYGYTF. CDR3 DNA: TGTGCCAGCAGCTTGGGGACGACAGGGGGGAAAGCTAACTATGGCTACACCTTC.

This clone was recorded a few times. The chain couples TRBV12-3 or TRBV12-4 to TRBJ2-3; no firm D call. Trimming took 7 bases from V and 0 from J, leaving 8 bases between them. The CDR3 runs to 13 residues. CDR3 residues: CASMPSSTDTQYF. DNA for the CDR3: TGTGCCAGCATGCCGAGTAGCACAGATACGCAGTATTTT.

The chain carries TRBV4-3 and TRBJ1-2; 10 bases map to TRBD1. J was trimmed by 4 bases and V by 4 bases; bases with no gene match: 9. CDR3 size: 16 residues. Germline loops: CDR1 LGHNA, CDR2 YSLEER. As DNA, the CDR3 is TGCGCCAGCAGCCCCGACACGGGACAGGGGAGCTATGGCTACACCTTC. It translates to CASSPDTGQGSYGYTF.

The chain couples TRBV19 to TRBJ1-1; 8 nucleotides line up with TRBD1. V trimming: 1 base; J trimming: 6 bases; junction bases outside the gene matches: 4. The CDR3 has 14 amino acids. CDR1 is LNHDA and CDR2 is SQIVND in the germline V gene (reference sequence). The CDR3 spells CASSIGLDRAEAFF. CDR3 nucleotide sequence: TGTGCCAGTAGTATAGGGTTGGACAGGGCTGAAGCTTTCTTT. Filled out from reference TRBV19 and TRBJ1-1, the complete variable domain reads DGGITQSPKYLFRKEGQNVTLSCEQNLNHDAMYWYRQDPGQGLRLIYYSQIVNDFQKGDIAEGYSVSREKKESFPLTVTSAQKNPTAFYLCASSIGLDRAEAFFGQGTRLTVV.

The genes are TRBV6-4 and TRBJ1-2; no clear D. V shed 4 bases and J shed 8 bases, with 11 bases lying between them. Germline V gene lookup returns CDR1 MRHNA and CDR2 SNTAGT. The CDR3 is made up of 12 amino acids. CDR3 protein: CASSAGKFGYTF. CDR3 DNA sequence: TGTGCCAGCAGTGCGGGAAAGTTCGGCTACACCTTC.

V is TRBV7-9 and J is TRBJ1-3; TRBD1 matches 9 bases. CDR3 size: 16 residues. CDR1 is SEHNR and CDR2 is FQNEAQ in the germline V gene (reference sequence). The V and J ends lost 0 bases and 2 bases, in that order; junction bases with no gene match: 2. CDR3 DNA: TGTGCCAGCAGCTTAGCCCGGACAGGGGCTGGAAACACCATATATTTT. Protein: CASSLARTGAGNTIYF.

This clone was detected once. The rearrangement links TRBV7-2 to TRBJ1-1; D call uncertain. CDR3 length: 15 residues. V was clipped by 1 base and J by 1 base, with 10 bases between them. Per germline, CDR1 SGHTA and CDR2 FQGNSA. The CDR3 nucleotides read TGTGCCAGCAGCTTAGAGGCTGGGAGGAACACTGAAGCTTTCTTT. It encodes CASSLEAGRNTEAFF.

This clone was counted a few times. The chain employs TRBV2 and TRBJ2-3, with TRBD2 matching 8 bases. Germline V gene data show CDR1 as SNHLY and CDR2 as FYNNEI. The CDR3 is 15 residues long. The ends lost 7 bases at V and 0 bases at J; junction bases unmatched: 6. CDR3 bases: TGTGCCAGCACCCTAAGGACTAGCAGCACAGATACGCAGTATTTT. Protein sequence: CASTLRTSSTDTQYF.

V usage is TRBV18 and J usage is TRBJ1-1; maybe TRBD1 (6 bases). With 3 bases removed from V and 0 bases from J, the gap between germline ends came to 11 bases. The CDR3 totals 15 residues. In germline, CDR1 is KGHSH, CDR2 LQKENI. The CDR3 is CASSPDSNMNTEAFF. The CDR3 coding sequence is TGTGCCAGCTCACCGGACAGTAACATGAACACTGAAGCTTTCTTT.

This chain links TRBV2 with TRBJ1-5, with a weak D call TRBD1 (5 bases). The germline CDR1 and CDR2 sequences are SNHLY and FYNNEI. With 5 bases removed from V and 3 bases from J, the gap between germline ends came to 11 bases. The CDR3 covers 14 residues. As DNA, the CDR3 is TGTGCCAGCAGTCCTCAGGGAATCAATCAGCCCCAGCATTTT. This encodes CASSPQGINQPQHF.

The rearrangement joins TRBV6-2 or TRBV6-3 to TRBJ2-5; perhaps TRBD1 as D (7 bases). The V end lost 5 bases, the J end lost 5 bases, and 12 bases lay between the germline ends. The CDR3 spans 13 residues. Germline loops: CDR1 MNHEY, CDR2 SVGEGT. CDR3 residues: CASSLTGRETQYF. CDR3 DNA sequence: TGTGCCAGCAGTCTGACAGGGAGGGAGACCCAGTACTTC.

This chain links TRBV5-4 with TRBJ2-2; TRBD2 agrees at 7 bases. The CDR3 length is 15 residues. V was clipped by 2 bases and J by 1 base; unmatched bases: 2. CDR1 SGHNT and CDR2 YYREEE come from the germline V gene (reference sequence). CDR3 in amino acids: CASSLASGNTGELFF. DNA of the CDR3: TGTGCCAGCAGCTTAGCTAGCGGGAACACCGGGGAGCTGTTTTTT.